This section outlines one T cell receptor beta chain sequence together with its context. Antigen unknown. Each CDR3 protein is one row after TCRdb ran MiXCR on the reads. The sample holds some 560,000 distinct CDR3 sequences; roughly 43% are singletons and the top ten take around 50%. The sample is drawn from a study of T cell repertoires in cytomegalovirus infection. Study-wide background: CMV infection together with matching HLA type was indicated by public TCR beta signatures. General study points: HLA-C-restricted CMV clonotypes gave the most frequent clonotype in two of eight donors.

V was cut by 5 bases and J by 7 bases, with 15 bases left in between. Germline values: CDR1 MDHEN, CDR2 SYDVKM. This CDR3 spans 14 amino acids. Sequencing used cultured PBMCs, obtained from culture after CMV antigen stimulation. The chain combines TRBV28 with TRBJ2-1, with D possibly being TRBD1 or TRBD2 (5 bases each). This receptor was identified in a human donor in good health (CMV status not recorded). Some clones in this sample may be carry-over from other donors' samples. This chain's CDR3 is CASSNYGGANEQFF. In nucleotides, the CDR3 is TGTGCCAGCAGTAATTATGGGGGAGCAAATGAGCAGTTCTTC.